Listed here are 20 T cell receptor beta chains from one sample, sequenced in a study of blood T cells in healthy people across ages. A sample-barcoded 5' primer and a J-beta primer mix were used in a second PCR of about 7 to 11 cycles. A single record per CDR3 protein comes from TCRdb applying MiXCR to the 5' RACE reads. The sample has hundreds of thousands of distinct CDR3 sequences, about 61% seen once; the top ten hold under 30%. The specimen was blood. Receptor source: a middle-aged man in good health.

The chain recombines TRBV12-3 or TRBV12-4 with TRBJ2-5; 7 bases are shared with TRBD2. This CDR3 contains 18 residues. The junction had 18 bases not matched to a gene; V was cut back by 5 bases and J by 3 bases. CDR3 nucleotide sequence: TGTGCCAGCAGTAGATCCCCCGAGCGGGGACGCTGGAAAGAGACCCAGTACTTC. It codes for CASSRSPERGRWKETQYF.

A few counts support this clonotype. For the CDR3, the DNA is TGTGCCAGCAGCCTGCACAGGGGGAACTCCTACGAGCAGTACTTC. It translates to CASSLHRGNSYEQYF. The V gene is TRBV11-1, the J gene TRBJ2-7; TRBD1 matches at 8 bases. Germline CDR1 is SGHAT and CDR2 is FQDESV (reference sequence). V shed 5 bases, J shed 0 bases, and the junction held 6 bases outside the gene matches. The CDR3 has 15 amino acids.

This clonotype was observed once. In DNA form, the CDR3 reads TGTGCCAGCAGTTTCGCACTAGCGGCCTACGAGCAGTACTTC. As protein: CASSFALAAYEQYF. The chain recombines TRBV28 with TRBJ2-7, with 8 bases lining up with TRBD2. Germline V gene data show CDR1 as MDHEN and CDR2 as SYDVKM. Trimming took 3 bases from V and 2 from J; bases not matched to a gene: 3. The CDR3 totals 14 residues.

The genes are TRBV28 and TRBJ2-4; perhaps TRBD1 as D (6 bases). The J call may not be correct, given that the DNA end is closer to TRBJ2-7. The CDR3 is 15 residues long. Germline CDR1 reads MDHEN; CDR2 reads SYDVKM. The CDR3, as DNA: TGTGCCAGCAGCCTAACAGGGTTGCGTCCGGGCGAGCAGTACTTC. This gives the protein CASSLTGLRPGEQYF.

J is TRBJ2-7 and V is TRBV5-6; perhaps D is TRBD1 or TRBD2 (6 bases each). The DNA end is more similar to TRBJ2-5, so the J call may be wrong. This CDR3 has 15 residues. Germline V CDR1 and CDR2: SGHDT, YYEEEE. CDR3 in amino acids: CASSSGLGHRETQYF. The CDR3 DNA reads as TGTGCCAGCAGCTCGGGACTGGGACACAGAGAGACCCAGTACTTC.

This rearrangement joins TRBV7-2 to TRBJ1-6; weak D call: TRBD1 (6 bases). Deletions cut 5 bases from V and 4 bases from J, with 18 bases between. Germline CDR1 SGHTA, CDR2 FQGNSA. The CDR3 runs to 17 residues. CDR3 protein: CASSPGVSGAYNSPLHF. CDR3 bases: TGTGCCAGCAGCCCAGGAGTGTCAGGGGCTTATAATTCACCCCTCCACTTT.

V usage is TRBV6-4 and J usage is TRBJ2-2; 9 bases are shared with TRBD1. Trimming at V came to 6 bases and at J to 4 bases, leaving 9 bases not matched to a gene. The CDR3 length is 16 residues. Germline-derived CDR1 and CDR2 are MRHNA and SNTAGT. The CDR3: CASSGGQGRSTGELFF. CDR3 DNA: TGTGCCAGCAGCGGGGGACAGGGAAGAAGCACCGGGGAGCTGTTTTTT.

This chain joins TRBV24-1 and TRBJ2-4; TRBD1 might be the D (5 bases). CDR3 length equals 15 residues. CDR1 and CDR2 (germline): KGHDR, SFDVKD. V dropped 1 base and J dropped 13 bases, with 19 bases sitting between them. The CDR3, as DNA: TGTGCCACCAGTGATTTTCCCCCAGGGAACAATGAGCAGTACTTC. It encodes CATSDFPPGNNEQYF.

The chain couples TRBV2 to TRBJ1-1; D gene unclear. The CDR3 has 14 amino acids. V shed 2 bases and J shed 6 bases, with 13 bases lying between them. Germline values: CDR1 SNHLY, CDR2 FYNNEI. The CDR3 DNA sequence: TGTGCCAGCAGTGAACGGCGGAGTAGCGCTGAAGCTTTCTTT. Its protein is CASSERRSSAEAFF.

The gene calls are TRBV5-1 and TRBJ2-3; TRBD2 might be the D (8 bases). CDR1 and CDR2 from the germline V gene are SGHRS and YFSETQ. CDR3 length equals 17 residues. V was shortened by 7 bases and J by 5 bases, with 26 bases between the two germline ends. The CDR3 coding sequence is TGCGCCAGCGCGACAGGGACAGCGGGAGCGAATCGAGATACGCAGTATTTT. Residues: CASATGTAGANRDTQYF.

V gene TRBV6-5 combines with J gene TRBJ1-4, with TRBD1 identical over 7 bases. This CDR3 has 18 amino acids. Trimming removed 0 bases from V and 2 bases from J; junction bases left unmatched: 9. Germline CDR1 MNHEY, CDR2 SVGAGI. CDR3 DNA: TGTGCCAGCAGTTACTCGCTCGGTATAGGGGGCACTAATGAAAAACTGTTTTTT. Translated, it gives CASSYSLGIGGTNEKLFF.

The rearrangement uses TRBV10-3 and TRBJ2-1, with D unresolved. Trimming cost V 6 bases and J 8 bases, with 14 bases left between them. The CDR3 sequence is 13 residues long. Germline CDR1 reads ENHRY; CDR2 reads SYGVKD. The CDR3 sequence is CAIRTDGLDEQFF. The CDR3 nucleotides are TGTGCCATCAGAACCGACGGGTTGGATGAGCAGTTCTTC.

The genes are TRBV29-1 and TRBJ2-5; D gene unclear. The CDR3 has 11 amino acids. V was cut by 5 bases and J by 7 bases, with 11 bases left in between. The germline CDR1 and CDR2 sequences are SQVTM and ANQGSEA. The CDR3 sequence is CSVWARGTQYF. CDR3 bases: TGCAGCGTTTGGGCTCGTGGGACCCAGTACTTC.

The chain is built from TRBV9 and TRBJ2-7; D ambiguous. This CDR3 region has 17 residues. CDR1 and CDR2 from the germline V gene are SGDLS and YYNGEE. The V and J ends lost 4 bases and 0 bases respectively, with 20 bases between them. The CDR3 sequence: CASSPHAPPGSSYEQYF. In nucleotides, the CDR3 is TGTGCCAGCAGCCCCCATGCGCCGCCAGGTTCCTCCTACGAGCAGTACTTC.

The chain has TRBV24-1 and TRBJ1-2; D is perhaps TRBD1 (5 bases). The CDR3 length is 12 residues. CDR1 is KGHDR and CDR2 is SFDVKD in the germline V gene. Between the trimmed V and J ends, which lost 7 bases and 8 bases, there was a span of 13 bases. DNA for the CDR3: TGTGCCACCAGCGGGACCGCTTGGGGCTACACCTTC. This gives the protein CATSGTAWGYTF.

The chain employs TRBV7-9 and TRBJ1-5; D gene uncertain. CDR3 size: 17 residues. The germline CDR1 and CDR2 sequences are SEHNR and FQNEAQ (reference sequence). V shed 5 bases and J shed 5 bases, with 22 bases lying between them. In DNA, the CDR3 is TGTGCCAGCAGCACCAGCGGCTTTTTGGACGCAGATCAGCCCCAGCATTTT. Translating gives CASSTSGFLDADQPQHF.

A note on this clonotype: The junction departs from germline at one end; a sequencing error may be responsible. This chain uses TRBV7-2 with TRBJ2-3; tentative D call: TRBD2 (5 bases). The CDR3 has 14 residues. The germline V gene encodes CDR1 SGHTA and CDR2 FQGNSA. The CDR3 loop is CACSLARSTDTQYF. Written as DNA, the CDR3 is TGTGCCTGCAGCTTAGCGAGGAGCACAGATACGCAGTATTTT.

The CDR3 reads CASSYIGSSYNEQFF. CDR3 nucleotide sequence: TGTGCCAGCAGTTATATCGGGAGCTCCTACAATGAGCAGTTCTTC. J is TRBJ2-1 and V is TRBV6-5; D may be TRBD2 (6 bases). The CDR3 contains 15 residues. V shed 3 bases and J shed 0 bases, with 9 bases lying between them. Germline V gene lookup returns CDR1 MNHEY and CDR2 SVGAGI.

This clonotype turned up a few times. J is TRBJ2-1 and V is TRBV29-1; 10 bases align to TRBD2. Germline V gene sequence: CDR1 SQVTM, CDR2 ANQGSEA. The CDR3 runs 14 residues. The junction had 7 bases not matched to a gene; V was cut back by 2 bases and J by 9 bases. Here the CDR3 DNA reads TGCAGCGTTGAAACCCGGCTAGCGGGAGTTGAGCAGTTCTTC. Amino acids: CSVETRLAGVEQFF.

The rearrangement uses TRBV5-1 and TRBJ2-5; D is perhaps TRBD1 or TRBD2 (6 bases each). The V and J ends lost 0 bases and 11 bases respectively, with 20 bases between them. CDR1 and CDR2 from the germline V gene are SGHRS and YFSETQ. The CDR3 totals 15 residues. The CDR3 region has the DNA TGCGCCAGCAGCTTGGTGGCAGGGGAGGACAATGAGCAGTACTTC. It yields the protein CASSLVAGEDNEQYF.